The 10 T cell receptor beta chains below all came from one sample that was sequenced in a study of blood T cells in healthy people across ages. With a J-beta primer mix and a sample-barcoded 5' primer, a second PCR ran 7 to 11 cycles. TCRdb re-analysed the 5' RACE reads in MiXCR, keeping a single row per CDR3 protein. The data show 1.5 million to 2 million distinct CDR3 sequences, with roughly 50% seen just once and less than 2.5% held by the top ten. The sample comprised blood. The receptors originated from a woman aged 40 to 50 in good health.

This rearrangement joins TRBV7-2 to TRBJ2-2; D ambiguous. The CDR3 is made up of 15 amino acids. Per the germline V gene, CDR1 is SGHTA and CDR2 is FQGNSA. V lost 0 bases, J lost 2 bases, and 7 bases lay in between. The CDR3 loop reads CASSLAAANTGELFF. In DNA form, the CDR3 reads TGTGCCAGCAGCTTAGCGGCGGCCAACACCGGGGAGCTGTTTTTT. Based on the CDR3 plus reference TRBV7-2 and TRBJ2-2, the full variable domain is GAGVSQSPSNKVTEKGKDVELRCDPISGHTALYWYRQSLGQGLEFLIYFQGNSAPDKSGLPSDRFSAERTGGSVSTLTIQRTQQEDSAVYLCASSLAAANTGELFFGEGSRLTVL.

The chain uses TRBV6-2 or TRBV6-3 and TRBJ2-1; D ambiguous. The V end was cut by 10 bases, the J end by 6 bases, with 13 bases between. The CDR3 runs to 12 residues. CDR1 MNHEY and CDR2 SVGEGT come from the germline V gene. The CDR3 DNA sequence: TGTGCCACACTAATCTGGGGCAATGAGCAGTTCTTC. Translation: CATLIWGNEQFF.

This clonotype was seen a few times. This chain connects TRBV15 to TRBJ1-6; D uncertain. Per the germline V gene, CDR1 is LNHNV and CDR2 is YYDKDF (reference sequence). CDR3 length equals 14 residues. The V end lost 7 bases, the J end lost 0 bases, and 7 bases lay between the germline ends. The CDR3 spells CATKMSSYNSPLHF. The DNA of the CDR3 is TGTGCCACCAAGATGAGCTCCTATAATTCACCCCTCCACTTT.

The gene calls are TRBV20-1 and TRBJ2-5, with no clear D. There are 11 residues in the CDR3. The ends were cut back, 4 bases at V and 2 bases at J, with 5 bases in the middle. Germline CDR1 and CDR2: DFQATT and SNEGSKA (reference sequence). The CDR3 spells CSATHQETQYF. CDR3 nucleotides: TGCAGTGCTACTCATCAAGAGACCCAGTACTTC.

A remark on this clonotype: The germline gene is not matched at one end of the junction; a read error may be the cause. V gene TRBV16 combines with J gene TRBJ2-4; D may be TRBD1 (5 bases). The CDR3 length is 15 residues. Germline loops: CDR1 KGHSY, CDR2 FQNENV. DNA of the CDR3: TGTGCCGGCAGCCAATCAGGACAAGCCAAAAACATTCAGTACTTC. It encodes CAGSQSGQAKNIQYF.

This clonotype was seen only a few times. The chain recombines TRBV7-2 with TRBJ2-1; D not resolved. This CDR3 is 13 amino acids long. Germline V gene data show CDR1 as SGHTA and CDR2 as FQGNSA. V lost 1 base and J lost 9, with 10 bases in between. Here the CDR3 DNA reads TGTGCCAGCAGCTTAGAAGGATGGAGTGAGCAGTTCTTC. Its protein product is CASSLEGWSEQFF.

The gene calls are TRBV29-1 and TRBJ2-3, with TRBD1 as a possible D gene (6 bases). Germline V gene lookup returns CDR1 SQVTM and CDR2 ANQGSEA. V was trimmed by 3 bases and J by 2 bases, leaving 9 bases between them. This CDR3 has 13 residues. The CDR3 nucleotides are TGCAGCGTTGATACAGGGAACACAGATACGCAGTATTTT. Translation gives CSVDTGNTDTQYF.

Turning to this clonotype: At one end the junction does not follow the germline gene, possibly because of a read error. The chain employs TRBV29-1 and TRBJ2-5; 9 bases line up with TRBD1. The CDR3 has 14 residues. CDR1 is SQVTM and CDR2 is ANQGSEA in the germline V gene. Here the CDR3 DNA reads TGCAGCGTTGATCGGAACAGGGGGCACGAGACCCGGTACTTC. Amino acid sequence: CSVDRNRGHETRYF.

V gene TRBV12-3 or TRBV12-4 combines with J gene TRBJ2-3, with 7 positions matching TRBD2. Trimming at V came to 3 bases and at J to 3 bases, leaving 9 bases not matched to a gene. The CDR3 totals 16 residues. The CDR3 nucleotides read TGTGCCAGCAGTTTTGGGGCGGGAGTAAGGACAGATACGCAGTATTTT. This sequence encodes CASSFGAGVRTDTQYF.

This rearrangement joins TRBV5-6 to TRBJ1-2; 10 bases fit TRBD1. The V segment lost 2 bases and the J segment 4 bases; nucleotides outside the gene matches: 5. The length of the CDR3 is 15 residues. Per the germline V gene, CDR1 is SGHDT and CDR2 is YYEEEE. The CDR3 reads CASSFLGTGVYGYTF. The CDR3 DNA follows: TGTGCCAGCAGCTTTTTAGGGACAGGGGTCTATGGCTACACCTTC.